This T cell receptor (beta chain) was identified in a study of glioma-infiltrating T cells after dendritic cell vaccination. Study-level background: Three intradermal dendritic cell vaccine injections were given every two weeks.

Time point reported: after dendritic cell vaccination, including at tumor progression/relapse. V was pared by 3 bases and J by 2 bases, with 2 bases of the junction left unmatched. Germline V gene sequence: CDR1 SGHTA, CDR2 FQGNSA. The CDR3 totals 15 residues. Profiling relied on immunoSEQ multiplex PCR, and the TCRdb table lists in-frame clones only, not all of them. The sample lists 75,000 to 95,000 clones, roughly 84% occurring once. The receptor was isolated from a human donor with glioblastoma. The sequences come from blood, collected after dendritic cell vaccination. The chain links TRBV7-2 to TRBJ2-2; 8 positions match TRBD2. The CDR3 nucleotides are TGTGCCAGCAGCTTCCGGACTAGCAACACCGGGGAGCTGTTTTTT. It yields the protein CASSFRTSNTGELFF.